This T cell receptor beta chain was recovered during a study of T cell responses to AZD1222 COVID-19 vaccine. Study outcomes and limitations: Recipients of AZD1222 seropositive at baseline numbered only five or six. Among the donors, most were white British and more were female, and clonal diversity was possibly underestimated. Reportedly, close to half of spike-specific TCRs are directed against unmutated variant regions.

On this clone: The target antigen is unknown.

Germline-derived CDR1 and CDR2 are SGHRS and YFSETQ. Losses at the gene ends were 4 bases for V and 0 bases for J; bases not matched to a gene: 7. CDR3 length: 16 residues. Profiled with immunoSEQ multiplex PCR; TCRdb holds only in-frame clones, not every one. The table includes over 140,000 clones, roughly 92% detected once. Source: peripheral blood, taken on day 0 of AZD1222 vaccination. The chain uses TRBV5-1 and TRBJ1-2; TRBD1 matches at 9 bases. This TCR derives from an adult in good health. For the CDR3, the DNA is TGCGCCAGCAGCCGGGACAGGGCAAGCTCTAACTATGGCTACACCTTC. Its translation: CASSRDRASSNYGYTF.